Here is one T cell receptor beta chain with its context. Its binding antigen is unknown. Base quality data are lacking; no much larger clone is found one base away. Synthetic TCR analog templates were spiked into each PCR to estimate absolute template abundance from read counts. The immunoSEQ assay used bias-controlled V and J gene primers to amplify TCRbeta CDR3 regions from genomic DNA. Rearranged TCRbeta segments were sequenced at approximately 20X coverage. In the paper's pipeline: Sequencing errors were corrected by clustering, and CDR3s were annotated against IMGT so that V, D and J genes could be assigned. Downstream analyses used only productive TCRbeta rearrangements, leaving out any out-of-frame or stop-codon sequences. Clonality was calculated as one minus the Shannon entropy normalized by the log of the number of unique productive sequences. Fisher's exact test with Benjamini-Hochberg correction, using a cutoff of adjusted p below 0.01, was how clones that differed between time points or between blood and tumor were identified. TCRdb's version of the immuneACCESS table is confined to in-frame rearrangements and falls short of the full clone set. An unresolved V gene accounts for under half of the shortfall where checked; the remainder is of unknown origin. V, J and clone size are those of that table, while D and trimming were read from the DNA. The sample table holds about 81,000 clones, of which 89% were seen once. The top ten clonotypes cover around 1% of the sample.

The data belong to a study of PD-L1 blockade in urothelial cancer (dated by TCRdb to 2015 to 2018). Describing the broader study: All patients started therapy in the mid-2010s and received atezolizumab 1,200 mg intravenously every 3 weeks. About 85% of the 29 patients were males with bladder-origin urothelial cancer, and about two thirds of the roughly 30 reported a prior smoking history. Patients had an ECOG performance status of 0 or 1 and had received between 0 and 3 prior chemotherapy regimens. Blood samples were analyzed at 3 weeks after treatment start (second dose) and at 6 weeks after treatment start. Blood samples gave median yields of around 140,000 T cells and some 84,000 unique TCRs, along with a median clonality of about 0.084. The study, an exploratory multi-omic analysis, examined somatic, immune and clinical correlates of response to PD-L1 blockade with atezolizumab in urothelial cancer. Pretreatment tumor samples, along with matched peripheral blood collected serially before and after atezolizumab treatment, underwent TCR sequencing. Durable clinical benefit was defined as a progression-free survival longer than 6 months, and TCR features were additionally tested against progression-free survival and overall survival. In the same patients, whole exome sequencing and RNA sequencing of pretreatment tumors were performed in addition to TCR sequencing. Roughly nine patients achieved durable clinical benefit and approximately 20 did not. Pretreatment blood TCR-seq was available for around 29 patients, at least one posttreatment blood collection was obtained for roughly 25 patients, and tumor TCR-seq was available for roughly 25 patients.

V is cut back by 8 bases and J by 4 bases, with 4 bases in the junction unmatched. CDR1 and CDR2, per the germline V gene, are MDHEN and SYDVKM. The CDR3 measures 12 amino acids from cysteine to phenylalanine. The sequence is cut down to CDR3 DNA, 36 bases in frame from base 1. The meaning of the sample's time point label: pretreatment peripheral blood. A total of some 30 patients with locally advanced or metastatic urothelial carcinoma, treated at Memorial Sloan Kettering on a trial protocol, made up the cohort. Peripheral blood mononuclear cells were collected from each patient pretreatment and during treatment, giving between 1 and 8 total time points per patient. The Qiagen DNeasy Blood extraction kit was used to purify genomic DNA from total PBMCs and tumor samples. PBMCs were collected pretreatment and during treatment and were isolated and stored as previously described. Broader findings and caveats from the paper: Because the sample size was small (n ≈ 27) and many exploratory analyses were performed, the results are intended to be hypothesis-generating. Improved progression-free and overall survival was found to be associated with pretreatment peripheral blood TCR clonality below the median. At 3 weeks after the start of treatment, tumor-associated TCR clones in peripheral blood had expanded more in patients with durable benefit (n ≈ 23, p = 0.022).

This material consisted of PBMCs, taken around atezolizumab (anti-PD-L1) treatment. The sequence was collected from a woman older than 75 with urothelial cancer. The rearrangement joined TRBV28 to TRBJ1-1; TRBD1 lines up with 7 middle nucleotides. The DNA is TGTGCCAGCCTGACAGGGAGCACTGAAGCTTTCTTT. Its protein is CASLTGSTEAFF.